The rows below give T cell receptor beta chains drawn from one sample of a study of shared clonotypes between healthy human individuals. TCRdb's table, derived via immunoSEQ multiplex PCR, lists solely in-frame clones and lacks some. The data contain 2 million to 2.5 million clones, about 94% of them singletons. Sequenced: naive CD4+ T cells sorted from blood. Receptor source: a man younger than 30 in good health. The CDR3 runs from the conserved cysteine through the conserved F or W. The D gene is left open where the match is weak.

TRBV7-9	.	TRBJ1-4	CASSLSGPGNEKLFF	TGTGCCAGCAGCTTATCAGGGCCGGGAAATGAAAAACTGTTTTTT
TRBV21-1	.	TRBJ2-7	CASSKDEGGSYEQYF	TGTGCCAGCAGCAAAGATGAGGGCGGCTCCTACGAGCAGTACTTC
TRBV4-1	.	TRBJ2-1	CASSQGSGPYNEQFF	TGCGCCAGCAGCCAAGGGTCCGGGCCATACAATGAGCAGTTCTTC
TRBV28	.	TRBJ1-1	CASSPPGGSSEAFF	TGTGCCAGCAGTCCGCCGGGAGGGAGTTCTGAAGCTTTCTTT
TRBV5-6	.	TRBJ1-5	CASSLAGGGNQPQHF	TGTGCCAGCAGCTTGGCTGGAGGAGGCAATCAGCCCCAGCATTTT
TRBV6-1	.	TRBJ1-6	CASSEQGQYNSPLHF	TGTGCCAGCAGTGAGCAGGGGCAGTATAATTCACCCCTCCACTTT
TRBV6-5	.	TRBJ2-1	CASSFFGTEQFF	TGTGCCAGCAGTTTTTTCGGGACAGAGCAGTTCTTC
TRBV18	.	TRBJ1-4	CASSPPSGGLGLLFF	TGTGCCAGCTCACCACCCTCCGGAGGTCTTGGTTTACTGTTTTTT
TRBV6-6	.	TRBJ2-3	CASSYSRRGDDTQYF	TGTGCCAGCAGTTACTCGAGGCGGGGAGACGATACGCAGTATTTT
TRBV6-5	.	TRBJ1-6	CASSEGTYNSPLHF	TGTGCCAGCAGCGAGGGGACCTATAATTCACCCCTCCACTTT
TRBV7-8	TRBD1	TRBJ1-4	CASSPRTGWEKLFF	TGTGCCAGCAGCCCCCGGACAGGGTGGGAAAAACTGTTTTTT
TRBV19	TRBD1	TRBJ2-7	CASSDGTGGFYEQYF	TGTGCCAGTAGCGACGGGACAGGGGGATTCTACGAGCAGTACTTC
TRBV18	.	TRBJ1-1	CASSPERGHTEAFF	TGTGCCAGCTCACCGGAACGAGGGCACACTGAAGCTTTCTTT
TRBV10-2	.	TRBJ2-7	CASRRAEPYEQYF	TGCGCCAGCCGAAGGGCGGAACCTTACGAGCAGTACTTC
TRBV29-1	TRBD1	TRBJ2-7	CSVYLSTGNYEQYF	TGCAGCGTGTACCTTTCGACAGGGAACTACGAGCAGTACTTC